Listed here are 19 T cell receptor beta chains from one sample, sequenced in a study of response to subunit inactivated influenza vaccine. Each CDR3 protein gets one entry after TCRdb re-called the RT-PCR reads with MiXCR. The sample gives roughly 760,000 distinct CDR3 sequences, around 21% of which show up once; roughly 10% is in the top ten. The sample in question was PBMCs from blood, obtained roughly 5 days after vaccination. These receptors were taken from a man aged 50-59 years who received an inactivated influenza vaccine.

The chain couples TRBV5-5 to TRBJ2-5; TRBD1 or TRBD2 may be the D gene (5 bases each). Per germline, CDR1 SGHKS and CDR2 YYEKEE (reference sequence). Trimming removed 6 bases from V and 3 bases from J, with 18 bases in between. CDR3 length: 15 residues. The CDR3 reads CASTRDGVQEETQYF. The DNA for the CDR3 is TGTGCCAGCACCAGGGACGGCGTGCAGGAAGAGACCCAGTACTTC.

The table lists this clonotype with a few counts. The chain carries TRBV7-9 and TRBJ1-4; D is perhaps TRBD1 (6 bases). The V and J ends lost 5 bases and 3 bases respectively, with 13 bases between them. This CDR3 is built from 15 residues. Germline CDR1 and CDR2: SEHNR and FQNEAQ (reference sequence). This chain's CDR3 is CASSPGHGSNEKLFF. In DNA form, the CDR3 reads TGTGCCAGCAGCCCGGGACACGGGTCTAATGAAAAACTGTTTTTT.

In its sample, this clonotype was seen many times. The chain recombines TRBV7-2 with TRBJ2-1; D perhaps matches TRBD2 (6 bases). This CDR3 comprises 16 residues. Trimming pared 1 base from V and 0 bases from J, leaving 10 bases between. Germline V gene data show CDR1 as SGHTA and CDR2 as FQGNSA. As DNA, the CDR3 is TGTGCCAGCAGCTTAGGTAGCGGAGGCTCCTACAATGAGCAGTTCTTC. It is translated as CASSLGSGGSYNEQFF.

The sample holds a few counts of this clonotype. The chain joins TRBV20-1 to TRBJ1-1, with D perhaps TRBD1 (6 bases). Germline loops: CDR1 DFQATT, CDR2 SNEGSKA (reference sequence). CDR3 length: 13 amino acids. CDR3 bases: TGCAGGGGAGGTCAGGGGCCGCACACTGAAGCTTTCTTT. Its translation: CRGGQGPHTEAFF.

The chain recombines TRBV11-2 with TRBJ2-1; TRBD2 aligns across 10 bases. The CDR3 sequence is 19 residues long. The germline CDR1 and CDR2 sequences are SGHAT and FQNNGV. The V segment lost 1 base and the J segment 2 bases; nucleotides outside the gene matches: 11. The CDR3 spells CASSLGVSSGGPAYNEQFF. The CDR3 DNA reads TGTGCCAGCAGCTTAGGGGTTTCTAGCGGGGGCCCTGCCTACAATGAGCAGTTCTTC.

This chain links TRBV10-3 with TRBJ1-1; D not resolved. The CDR3 loop spans 14 amino acids. Trimming removed 3 bases at V and 1 base at J, with 9 bases between. In germline, CDR1 is ENHRY, CDR2 SYGVKD. The CDR3 protein is CAISDDTTNTEAFF. The CDR3 nucleotides are TGTGCCATCAGTGATGACACCACGAACACTGAAGCTTTCTTT.

This clonotype was seen at least ten times. The chain couples TRBV20-1 to TRBJ2-5; 11 nucleotides line up with TRBD2. The ends lost 6 bases at V and 7 bases at J; junction bases unmatched: 7. The CDR3 covers 13 residues. CDR1 DFQATT and CDR2 SNEGSKA come from the germline V gene (reference sequence). CDR3 in amino acids: CSASTSGDGTQYF. CDR3 nucleotides: TGCAGTGCGTCGACTAGCGGGGACGGGACCCAGTACTTC.

In this sample, this clonotype turned up a few times. V usage is TRBV5-1 and J usage is TRBJ2-1; no firm D call. Germline-derived CDR1 and CDR2 are SGHRS and YFSETQ. V gave up 3 bases and J gave up 5 bases, with 15 bases separating them. The CDR3 has 15 amino acids. CDR3 nucleotides: TGCGCCAGCAGCTCCAACGCTGGGCAGCACAATGAGCAGTTCTTC. Amino acids: CASSSNAGQHNEQFF.

This clonotype was counted between two and nine times. V is TRBV9 and J is TRBJ2-3; TRBD1 aligns across 8 bases. This CDR3 contains 16 residues. Germline values: CDR1 SGDLS, CDR2 YYNGEE. The J segment lost 3 bases and the V segment lost 0 bases, leaving 6 bases of the junction unmatched. Here the CDR3 DNA reads TGTGCCAGCAGCGTAGGGGCAGGGGGCGGGACAGATACGCAGTATTTT. As protein: CASSVGAGGGTDTQYF.

V is TRBV24-1 and J is TRBJ1-4, with TRBD1 as a possible D gene (5 bases). CDR3 length: 13 amino acids. Germline assignment: CDR1 KGHDR and CDR2 SFDVKD. Trimming removed 5 bases from V and 6 bases from J, with 9 bases in between. DNA of the CDR3: TGTGCCACCAGTGCGGCGGGGGATGAAAAACTGTTTTTT. Its protein product is CATSAAGDEKLFF.

This clonotype turned up a few times. This rearrangement joins TRBV27 to TRBJ1-1; no reliable D call. Trimming shortened V by 5 bases and J by 4 bases, and 14 bases separated the two germline ends. Germline V gives CDR1 MNHEY, CDR2 SMNVEV (reference sequence). This CDR3 has 14 amino acids. DNA of the CDR3: TGTGCCAGCAGTAGAGAAAGCGGCGGCACTGAAGCTTTCTTT. Translated, it gives CASSRESGGTEAFF.

This clonotype appeared a few times. The CDR3 protein is CASSSTTQQYF. DNA of the CDR3: TGTGCCAGCAGCTCGACAACTCAGCAGTATTTT. V usage is TRBV7-2 and J usage is TRBJ2-3, with D unresolved. Germline values: CDR1 SGHTA, CDR2 FQGNSA. This CDR3 spans 11 amino acids. Trimming shortened V by 4 bases and J by 11 bases, and 10 bases separated the two germline ends.

This clonotype was recorded a few times. The chain recombines TRBV7-2 with TRBJ1-5; 9 bases are a match to TRBD1. The CDR3 is made up of 14 amino acids. V lost 4 bases, J lost 3 bases, and 1 base stayed unmatched. Looked up from germline, CDR1 is SGHTA and CDR2 is FQGNSA. CDR3 sequence (DNA): TGTGCCAGCAGCTCACAGGGGGCCAATCAGCCCCAGCATTTT. Its translation is CASSSQGANQPQHF.

The chain recombines TRBV28 with TRBJ1-5, with no clear D. V lost 5 bases, J lost 8 bases, and 13 bases lay in between. The CDR3 is 13 residues long. CDR1 and CDR2 from the germline V gene are MDHEN and SYDVKM. The CDR3 spells CASSGGISEPQHF. Written as DNA, the CDR3 is TGTGCCAGCAGTGGAGGGATTTCAGAGCCCCAGCATTTT.

This clonotype showed up just a few times. The chain links TRBV5-1 to TRBJ1-4; no clear D. CDR1 and CDR2 from the germline V gene are SGHRS and YFSETQ. V lost 5 bases and J lost 0, with 5 bases in between. The CDR3 spans 13 residues. The CDR3, as DNA: TGCGCCAGCAGGGGAGCAACTAATGAAAAACTGTTTTTT. Its protein is CASRGATNEKLFF.

The chain couples TRBV10-2 to TRBJ1-6, with D tentatively TRBD1 (6 bases). CDR1 WSHSY and CDR2 SAAADI come from the germline V gene. The CDR3 sequence is 13 residues long. V was clipped by 4 bases and J by 7 bases, with 8 bases between them. This chain's CDR3 is CASSVGANSPLHF. The CDR3 DNA reads TGCGCCAGCAGTGTGGGGGCAAATTCACCCCTCCACTTT.

The chain joins TRBV29-1 to TRBJ2-3; D is undetermined. The CDR3 totals 12 residues. Germline V gene data show CDR1 as SQVTM and CDR2 as ANQGSEA. The CDR3 sequence: CSSRTNTDTQYF. The CDR3 DNA is TGCAGTTCCCGTACTAACACAGATACGCAGTATTTT.

This clonotype has more than one count but fewer than ten. The rearrangement links TRBV28 to TRBJ1-5; unclear D gene. Trimming shortened V by 3 bases and J by 3 bases, and 9 bases separated the two germline ends. CDR3 size: 14 residues. Germline values: CDR1 MDHEN, CDR2 SYDVKM. This CDR3 reads CASSLISPNQPQHF. CDR3 DNA sequence: TGTGCCAGCAGTTTGATAAGCCCCAATCAGCCCCAGCATTTT.

This clonotype was observed a few times. The rearrangement uses TRBV7-2 and TRBJ2-1, with 8 bases aligning to TRBD2. J gave up 4 bases and V 8 bases, and 10 bases lay outside the gene matches. Germline V gene sequence: CDR1 SGHTA, CDR2 FQGNSA. The CDR3 totals 15 residues. CDR3 DNA sequence: TGTGCCAGCCGCGGGGGGCTCGCACGGTACAATGAGCAGTTCTTC. This encodes CASRGGLARYNEQFF.